Presented here are 20 T cell receptor beta chains from one specimen sequenced in a study of blood T cell repertoires in COVID-19. Only in-frame clones appear in the TCRdb table, and some are missing; sequencing was by immunoSEQ multiplex PCR. The sample has about 250,000 clones; over 75% are singletons. Sequenced sample: peripheral blood. All receptors derive from an elderly woman with acute or convalescent COVID-19.

This chain uses TRBV3-1 (or the pseudogene TRBV3-2) with TRBJ1-5, with D perhaps TRBD1 (6 bases). This CDR3 region has 13 residues. V was trimmed by 1 base and J by 7 bases, leaving 8 bases between them. CDR1 and CDR2 (germline): LGHDT, YNNKEL (reference sequence). The DNA for the CDR3 is TGTGCCAGCAGCCAAGCAGGGGACCAGCCCCAGCATTTT. It translates to CASSQAGDQPQHF.

This clone has only one observation. The chain recombines TRBV11-2 with TRBJ2-2, with D tentatively TRBD2 (6 bases). CDR3 length: 16 residues. Germline CDR1 SGHAT, CDR2 FQNNGV. The V and J ends lost 10 bases and 4 bases respectively, with 22 bases between them. The CDR3 reads CAITHEGQGGTGELFF. The CDR3 DNA reads TGTGCCATTACCCACGAGGGCCAGGGAGGCACCGGGGAGCTGTTTTTT. Filled out from reference TRBV11-2 and TRBJ2-2, the complete variable domain reads EAGVAQSPRYKIIEKRQSVAFWCNPISGHATLYWYQQILGQGPKLLIQFQNNGVVDDSQLPKDRFSAERLKGVDSTLKIQPAKLEDSAVYLCAITHEGQGGTGELFFGEGSRLTVL.

CDR3 residues: CASSHQTGTKNIQYF. CDR3 coding DNA: TGTGCCAGCAGCCATCAAACAGGGACCAAAAACATTCAGTACTTC. The chain joins TRBV7-2 to TRBJ2-4, with a tentative D call TRBD1 (6 bases). In germline, CDR1 is SGHTA, CDR2 FQGNSA. CDR3 size: 15 residues. Trimming left V 5 bases short and J 2 bases short, with 13 bases between.

V gene TRBV5-1 combines with J gene TRBJ2-3; 12 bases match TRBD2. The V gene's germline CDR1 is SGHRS and CDR2 YFSETQ. The ends lost 0 bases at V and 1 base at J; junction bases unmatched: 3. The CDR3 runs to 17 residues. In nucleotides, the CDR3 is TGCGCCAGCAGCTTGGCGGCTAGCGGGGGGGGCACAGATACGCAGTATTTT. Residues: CASSLAASGGGTDTQYF.

The chain is built from TRBV12-5 and TRBJ2-1; 11 bases are a match to TRBD2. V dropped 5 bases and J dropped 4; count of bases not matched to a gene: 7. This CDR3 region has 16 residues. Germline V CDR1 and CDR2: LGHNT, FRNRAP. Written as DNA, the CDR3 is TGTGCTAGTGGTCCCGCGACTAGCGGGGATTACAATGAGCAGTTCTTC. Translating it yields CASGPATSGDYNEQFF.

The gene calls are TRBV10-3 and TRBJ2-3; 8 bases are shared with TRBD2. V lost 3 bases and J lost 1; bases outside the gene matches: 3. The CDR3 totals 15 residues. Germline-derived CDR1 and CDR2 are ENHRY and SYGVKD. This chain's CDR3 is CAISDPTSGTDTQYF. Written as DNA, the CDR3 is TGTGCCATCAGTGATCCGACTAGCGGCACAGATACGCAGTATTTT.

V gene TRBV6-5 combines with J gene TRBJ2-7, with a possible D match to TRBD1 (5 bases). CDR3 length equals 14 residues. The V and J ends lost 8 bases and 1 base respectively, with 15 bases between them. Per the germline V gene, CDR1 is MNHEY and CDR2 is SVGAGI. CDR3 loop: CASSGYAGSYEQYF. The CDR3 bases are TGTGCCAGCTCTGGTTATGCAGGGTCCTACGAGCAGTACTTC.

The V gene is TRBV5-1, the J gene TRBJ2-2; 8 bases are a match to TRBD1. The trim removed 5 bases at V and 7 bases at J, leaving 7 bases unmatched. Germline CDR1 SGHRS, CDR2 YFSETQ. The CDR3 has 14 residues. The DNA of the CDR3 is TGCGCCAGCAGGCTCCTACAGGGGGACGGGGAGCTGTTTTTT. Translated, it gives CASRLLQGDGELFF.

This chain joins TRBV4-2 and TRBJ1-4; D not certain. Germline V gene lookup returns CDR1 LGHNA and CDR2 YNFKEQ. V was cut by 1 base and J by 5 bases, with 8 bases left in between. The CDR3 is made up of 14 amino acids. CDR3 amino acids: CASSQASGNEKLFF. The DNA of the CDR3 is TGTGCCAGCAGCCAAGCGAGCGGGAATGAAAAACTGTTTTTT.

The rearrangement joins TRBV28 to TRBJ2-3; tentatively, D is TRBD2 (6 bases). CDR1 MDHEN and CDR2 SYDVKM come from the germline V gene. CDR3 length: 15 residues. The V end lost 3 bases, the J end lost 2 bases, and 12 bases lay between the germline ends. The CDR3 DNA sequence: TGTGCCAGCAGTTTGATCAGCGGGTTCACAGATACGCAGTATTTT. This codes for CASSLISGFTDTQYF.

The CDR3 coding sequence is TGTGCCAGCAGCTTGGCTTTCGGCAGGGTCTCCTACGAGCAGTACTTC. Protein: CASSLAFGRVSYEQYF. This chain uses TRBV5-8 with TRBJ2-7, with D tentatively TRBD1 (5 bases). The CDR3 runs to 16 residues. Germline assignment: CDR1 SGHTS and CDR2 YDEGEE. Trimming removed 0 bases at V and 0 bases at J, with 13 bases between.

The chain joins TRBV2 to TRBJ2-2, with D tentatively TRBD2 (5 bases). The length of the CDR3 is 16 residues. The V gene lost 7 bases and the J gene lost 0 bases, with 15 bases spanning the gap. Germline V gives CDR1 SNHLY, CDR2 FYNNEI. CDR3 DNA: TGTGCCAGCAATTTCTTTGGACTCTCGAACACCGGGGAGCTGTTTTTT. It yields the protein CASNFFGLSNTGELFF.

The chain combines TRBV3-1 (or the pseudogene TRBV3-2) with TRBJ1-5; no reliable D call. V was shortened by 0 bases and J by 4 bases, with 10 bases between the two germline ends. This CDR3 spans 15 amino acids. Germline values: CDR1 LGHDT, CDR2 YNNKEL (reference sequence). For the CDR3, the DNA is TGTGCCAGCAGCCAAGATAGAGGGTTAAATCAGCCCCAGCATTTT. Its translation is CASSQDRGLNQPQHF.

The CDR3, as DNA: TGTGCCAGTAGTATAGGGGACAGGGGGAGCAATCAGCCCCAGCATTTT. Residues: CASSIGDRGSNQPQHF. This sequence joins TRBV19 and TRBJ1-5; 11 bases are shared with TRBD1. The trim removed 1 base at V and 1 base at J, leaving 0 bases unmatched. From germline, CDR1 is LNHDA and CDR2 SQIVND (reference sequence). This CDR3 is 16 amino acids long.

At least ten counts were recorded for this clone. The J gene is TRBJ2-7, the V gene TRBV13; 11 bases are a match to TRBD1. Germline V lookup: CDR1 PRHDT, CDR2 FYEKMQ (reference sequence). The V and J ends lost 0 bases and 2 bases, in that order; junction bases with no gene match: 3. This CDR3 is built from 16 residues. The CDR3 sequence is CASSLGGTGGAYEQYF. The CDR3 DNA is TGTGCCAGCAGCTTAGGAGGGACAGGGGGGGCCTACGAGCAGTACTTC.

The chain carries TRBV2 and TRBJ1-1; D gene ambiguous. Germline-derived CDR1 and CDR2 are SNHLY and FYNNEI. The CDR3 loop spans 13 amino acids. Trimming pared 2 bases from V and 4 bases from J, leaving 8 bases between. The CDR3 DNA reads TGTGCCAGCAGTGAAATCATTTTCACTGAAGCTTTCTTT. It translates to CASSEIIFTEAFF. The complete variable domain, with remaining parts taken from reference TRBV2 and TRBJ1-1, reads EPEVTQTPSHQVTQMGQEVILRCVPISNHLYFYWYRQILGQKVEFLVSFYNNEISEKSEIFDDQFSVERPDGSNFTLKIRSTKLEDSAMYFCASSEIIFTEAFFGQGTRLTVV.

V usage is TRBV18 and J usage is TRBJ2-3; TRBD2 aligns across 7 bases. CDR3 length equals 16 residues. The V segment lost 6 bases and the J segment 0 bases; nucleotides outside the gene matches: 9. Germline V CDR1 and CDR2: KGHSH, LQKENI. The CDR3 spells CASSLLAATSTDTQYF. CDR3 nucleotides: TGTGCCAGCTCCCTCCTAGCGGCCACTAGCACAGATACGCAGTATTTT.

The gene calls are TRBV15 and TRBJ2-7; 8 positions agree with TRBD1. This CDR3 contains 16 residues. V lost 0 bases, J lost 7 bases, and 11 bases stayed unmatched. The germline CDR1 and CDR2 sequences are LNHNV and YYDKDF (reference sequence). The CDR3 protein is CATSRDLAGGVREQYF. The DNA of the CDR3 is TGTGCCACCAGCAGAGATCTGGCAGGGGGCGTCAGGGAGCAGTACTTC.

This chain joins TRBV7-2 and TRBJ2-2; 7 bases agree with TRBD2. With 5 bases clipped from V and 0 bases from J, the junction kept 3 bases outside the gene matches. CDR3 length: 15 residues. Germline V gene data show CDR1 as SGHTA and CDR2 as FQGNSA. CDR3 DNA: TGTGCCAGCAGCCCCAGCGGGACGAACACCGGGGAGCTGTTTTTT. Its protein is CASSPSGTNTGELFF.

The rearrangement uses TRBV7-3 and TRBJ2-1; 7 bases line up with TRBD1. The V segment lost 5 bases and the J segment 2 bases; nucleotides outside the gene matches: 9. CDR1 and CDR2 (germline): SGHTA, FQGTGA. The CDR3 loop spans 16 amino acids. CDR3 region: CASSEQTGSPYNEQFF. Here the CDR3 DNA reads TGTGCCAGCAGCGAACAGACAGGGTCCCCCTACAATGAGCAGTTCTTC.